One sample yielded the 13 T cell receptor beta chains listed below, sequenced in a study of blood T cell repertoires in COVID-19. The repertoire was sequenced with immunoSEQ multiplex PCR; TCRdb's copy has only in-frame clones and lacks some. The sample lists more than 200,000 clones; roughly 80% were seen once. The sequenced material came from peripheral blood. Receptors originate from an elderly woman with active or convalescent COVID-19.

The chain combines TRBV12-3 or TRBV12-4 with TRBJ2-2, with 7 bases identical to TRBD1. The V segment lost 6 bases and the J segment 6 bases; nucleotides outside the gene matches: 4. The CDR3 contains 13 residues. The DNA of the CDR3 is TGTGCCAGCAGACAGGGGTTCGCCGGGGAGCTGTTTTTT. Protein sequence: CASRQGFAGELFF.

This clone was seen a single time. The chain couples TRBV7-8 to TRBJ1-5, with TRBD1 as a possible D gene (6 bases). Germline-derived CDR1 and CDR2 are SGHVS and FQNEAQ. Trimming left V 4 bases short and J 2 bases short, with 15 bases between. The CDR3 is made up of 16 amino acids. CDR3 sequence (DNA): TGTGCCAGCAGCTCCAGGACAGCGTGGGGCAATCAGCCCCAGCATTTT. Translating it yields CASSSRTAWGNQPQHF.

V usage is TRBV28 and J usage is TRBJ1-6; D not certain. V gave up 8 bases and J gave up 7 bases, with 12 bases separating them. CDR1 and CDR2 (germline): MDHEN, SYDVKM. The CDR3 totals 13 residues. DNA of the CDR3: TGTGCCAGCTTTGAGCGAGGGAATTCACCCCTCCACTTT. Translating it yields CASFERGNSPLHF.

The genes are TRBV5-1 and TRBJ2-5, with D maybe TRBD1 (6 bases). This CDR3 region has 13 residues. Trimming left V 3 bases short and J 4 bases short, with 10 bases between. Germline CDR1 SGHRS, CDR2 YFSETQ. The CDR3 protein is CASSSGGTETQYF. CDR3 nucleotide sequence: TGCGCCAGCAGCTCTGGGGGCACAGAGACCCAGTACTTC.

The chain joins TRBV24-1 to TRBJ1-4; 8 positions agree with TRBD1. Per germline, CDR1 KGHDR and CDR2 SFDVKD. The CDR3 totals 16 residues. The V segment lost 4 bases and the J segment 4 bases; nucleotides outside the gene matches: 7. This CDR3 reads CATSDTGTGSNEKLFF. As DNA, the CDR3 is TGTGCCACCAGTGACACCGGGACAGGTAGTAATGAAAAACTGTTTTTT.

The rearrangement joins TRBV5-6 to TRBJ2-2, with 7 bases matching TRBD2. The V gene end was trimmed by 4 bases and the J gene end by 3 bases; junction bases not matched to a gene: 12. In germline, CDR1 is SGHDT, CDR2 YYEEEE. This CDR3 spans 17 amino acids. The CDR3 is CASSPILAAGDTGELFF. DNA for the CDR3: TGTGCCAGCAGCCCTATTCTGGCGGCGGGGGACACCGGGGAGCTGTTTTTT.

The chain joins TRBV19 to TRBJ2-5; 13 nucleotides match TRBD2. Germline loops: CDR1 LNHDA, CDR2 SQIVND (reference sequence). Trimming took 5 bases from V and 5 from J; bases not matched to a gene: 5. The CDR3 is made up of 15 amino acids. The CDR3 coding sequence is TGTGCCAGTAGTTCCCGACTAGCGGGAGGTGAGACCCAGTACTTC. Translated: CASSSRLAGGETQYF.

This sequence joins TRBV2 and TRBJ2-1, with a tentative D call TRBD2 (5 bases). The CDR3 has 15 amino acids. The V end was cut by 3 bases, the J end by 2 bases, with 11 bases between. The germline V gene has CDR1 SNHLY and CDR2 FYNNEI. CDR3 loop: CASSESGMPYNEQFF. CDR3 bases: TGTGCCAGCAGTGAGTCGGGAATGCCCTACAATGAGCAGTTCTTC.

The chain couples TRBV10-3 to TRBJ2-5; 7 nucleotides match TRBD1. The CDR3 covers 14 residues. Germline CDR1 and CDR2: ENHRY and SYGVKD. After removal of 6 bases from V and 4 bases from J, the junction contained 8 bases not matched to a gene. The CDR3 sequence is CAISDRAEVETQYF. In DNA, the CDR3 is TGTGCCATCAGCGACAGGGCCGAGGTAGAGACCCAGTACTTC.

The rearrangement uses TRBV5-4 and TRBJ1-2; the match to TRBD1 covers 9 bases. The CDR3 consists of 15 residues. The germline V gene has CDR1 SGHNT and CDR2 YYREEE (reference sequence). After removal of 3 bases from V and 8 bases from J, the junction contained 11 bases not matched to a gene. CDR3 protein: CASSSPGQGAVGYTF. The CDR3 bases are TGTGCCAGCAGCTCCCCGGGACAGGGAGCTGTGGGCTACACCTTC.

This clone was observed a few times. This chain joins TRBV28 and TRBJ2-7; D not resolved. The V gene's germline CDR1 is MDHEN and CDR2 SYDVKM. The CDR3 totals 14 residues. Deletions cut 3 bases from V and 3 bases from J, with 12 bases between. CDR3 loop: CASSFGPEYYEQYF. In DNA form, the CDR3 reads TGTGCCAGCAGTTTTGGGCCAGAATACTACGAGCAGTACTTC.

The table lists this clone with a few counts. The chain combines TRBV2 with TRBJ1-6; D unclear. Germline CDR1 is SNHLY and CDR2 is FYNNEI. The CDR3 sequence is 12 residues long. Trimming stripped 2 bases from V and 9 bases from J, with 5 bases between. CDR3 nucleotide sequence: TGTGCCAGCAGTGAACTCGGTTCACCCCTCCACTTT. It codes for CASSELGSPLHF.

The V gene is TRBV6-1, the J gene TRBJ1-3; D is ambiguous. CDR3 length equals 15 residues. The V gene lost 2 bases and the J gene lost 3 bases, with 11 bases spanning the gap. From germline, CDR1 is MNHNS and CDR2 SASEGT. The CDR3 loop is CASSEQGGFGNTIYF. The CDR3 region has the DNA TGTGCCAGCAGTGAACAAGGCGGCTTTGGAAACACCATATATTTT.